This T cell receptor beta chain stems from a study of cytomegalovirus exposure and HLA in healthy donors. Primers for the PCR totalled 60 Vbeta and 13 Jbeta. The assay was immunoSEQ multiplex PCR, and TCRdb's table has in-frame clones only and misses some. Seen here are more than 75,000 clones, 79% observed once, and the top ten hold about 15%. Study conclusions and caveats: TCR beta chains associated with HLA were, in a later analysis, more clonally expanded than equally common others.

A single count supports this clone. Antigen specificity is unknown. CDR1 is SGHTA and CDR2 is FQGTGA in the germline V gene. The CDR3 contains 11 residues. V lost 5 bases to trimming and J lost 13 bases, with 14 bases between them. This receptor was identified in a woman aged 40 to 50 in good health and CMV-seropositive. The sample was PBMCs. This chain connects TRBV7-3 to TRBJ2-5, with no clear D. The CDR3 sequence: CASSPSTGWYF. In nucleotides, the CDR3 is TGTGCCAGCAGCCCATCAACGGGTTGGTACTTC. The variable domain in full, with the rest retrieved from reference TRBV7-3 and TRBJ2-5, is GAGVSQTPSNKVTEKGKYVELRCDPISGHTALYWYRQSLGQGPEFLIYFQGTGAADDSGLPNDRFFAVRPEGSVSTLKIQRTERGDSAVYLCASSPSTGWYFGPGTRLLVL.